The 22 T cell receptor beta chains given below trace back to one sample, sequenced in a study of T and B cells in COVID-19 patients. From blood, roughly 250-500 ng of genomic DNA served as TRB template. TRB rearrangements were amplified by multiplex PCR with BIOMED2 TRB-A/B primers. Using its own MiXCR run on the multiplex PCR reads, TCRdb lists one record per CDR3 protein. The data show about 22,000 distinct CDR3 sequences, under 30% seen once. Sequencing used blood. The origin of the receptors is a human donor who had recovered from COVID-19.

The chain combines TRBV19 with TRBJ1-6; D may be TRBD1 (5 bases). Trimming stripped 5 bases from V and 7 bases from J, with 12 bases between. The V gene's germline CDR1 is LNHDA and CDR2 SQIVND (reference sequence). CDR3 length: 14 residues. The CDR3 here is CASSAVGGNSPLHF. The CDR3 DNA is TGTGCCAGTAGTGCAGTGGGGGGGAATTCACCCCTCCACTTT.

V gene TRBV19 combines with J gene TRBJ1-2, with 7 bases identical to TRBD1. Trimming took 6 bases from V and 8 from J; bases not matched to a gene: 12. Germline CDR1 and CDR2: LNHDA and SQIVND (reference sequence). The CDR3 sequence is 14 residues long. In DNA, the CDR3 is TGTGCCAGTAGATGGACAGGCGAATATAGAGGCTACACCTTC. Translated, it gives CASRWTGEYRGYTF. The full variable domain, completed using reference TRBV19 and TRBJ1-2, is DGGITQSPKYLFRKEGQNVTLSCEQNLNHDAMYWYRQDPGQGLRLIYYSQIVNDFQKGDIAEGYSVSREKKESFPLTVTSAQKNPTAFYLCASRWTGEYRGYTFGSGTRLTVV.

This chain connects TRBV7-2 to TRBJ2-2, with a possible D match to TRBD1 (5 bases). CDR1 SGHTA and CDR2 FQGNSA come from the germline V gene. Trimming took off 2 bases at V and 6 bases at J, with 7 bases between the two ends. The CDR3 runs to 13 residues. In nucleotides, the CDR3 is TGTGCCAGCAGCTTACCAGGGCCCGGGGAGCTGTTTTTT. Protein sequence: CASSLPGPGELFF.

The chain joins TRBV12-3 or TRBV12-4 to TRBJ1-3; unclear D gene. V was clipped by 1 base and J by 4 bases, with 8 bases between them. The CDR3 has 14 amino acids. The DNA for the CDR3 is TGTGCCAGCAGTTTAGGGGTGGGGGGAAACACCATATATTTT. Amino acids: CASSLGVGGNTIYF.

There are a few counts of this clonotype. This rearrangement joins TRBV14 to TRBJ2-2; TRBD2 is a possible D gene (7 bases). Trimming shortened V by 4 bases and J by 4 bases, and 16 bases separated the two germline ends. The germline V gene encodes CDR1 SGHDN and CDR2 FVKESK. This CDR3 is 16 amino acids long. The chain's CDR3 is CASSPQGRGSTGELFF. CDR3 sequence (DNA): TGTGCCAGCAGCCCCCAAGGGAGGGGGAGCACCGGGGAGCTGTTTTTT.

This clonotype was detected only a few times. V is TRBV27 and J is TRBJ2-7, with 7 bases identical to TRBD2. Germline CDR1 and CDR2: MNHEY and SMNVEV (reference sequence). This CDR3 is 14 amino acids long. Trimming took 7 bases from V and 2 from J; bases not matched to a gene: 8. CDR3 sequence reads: CASNPGLDPYEQYF. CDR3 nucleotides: TGTGCCAGCAACCCCGGACTAGATCCCTACGAGCAGTACTTC.

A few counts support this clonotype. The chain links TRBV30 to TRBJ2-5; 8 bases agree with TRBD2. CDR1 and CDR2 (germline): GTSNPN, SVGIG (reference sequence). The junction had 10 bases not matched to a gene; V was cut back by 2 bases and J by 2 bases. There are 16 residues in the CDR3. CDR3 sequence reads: CAWSPASGSLQETQYF. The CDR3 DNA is TGTGCCTGGAGTCCGGCTAGCGGGTCCCTTCAAGAGACCCAGTACTTC.

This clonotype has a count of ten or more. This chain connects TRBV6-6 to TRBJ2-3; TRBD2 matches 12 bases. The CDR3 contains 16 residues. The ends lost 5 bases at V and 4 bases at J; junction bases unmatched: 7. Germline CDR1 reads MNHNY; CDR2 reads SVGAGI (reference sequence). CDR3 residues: CASSATSGGGADTQYF. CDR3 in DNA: TGTGCCAGCAGTGCGACTAGCGGGGGAGGGGCAGATACGCAGTATTTT.

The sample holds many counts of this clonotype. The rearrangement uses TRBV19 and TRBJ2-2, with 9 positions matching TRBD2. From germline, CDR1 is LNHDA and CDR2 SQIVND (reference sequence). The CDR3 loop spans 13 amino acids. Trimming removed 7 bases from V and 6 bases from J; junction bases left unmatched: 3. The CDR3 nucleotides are TGTGCCAGTATGAGCGGGGGGCCCGGGGAGCTGTTTTTT. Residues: CASMSGGPGELFF.

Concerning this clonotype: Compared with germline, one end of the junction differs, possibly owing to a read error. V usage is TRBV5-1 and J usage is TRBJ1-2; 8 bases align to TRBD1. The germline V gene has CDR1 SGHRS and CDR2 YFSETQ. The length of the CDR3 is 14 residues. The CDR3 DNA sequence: TGTGCCAGCAGCTTGCCGCAGGGGGCGAATGGCTACACCTTC. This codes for CASSLPQGANGYTF.

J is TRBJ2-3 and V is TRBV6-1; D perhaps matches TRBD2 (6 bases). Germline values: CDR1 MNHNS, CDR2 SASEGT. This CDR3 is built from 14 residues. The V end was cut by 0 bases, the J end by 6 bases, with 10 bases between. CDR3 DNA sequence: TGTGCCAGCAGTGAAGCTGCGGGAACCGATACGCAGTATTTT. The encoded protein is CASSEAAGTDTQYF.

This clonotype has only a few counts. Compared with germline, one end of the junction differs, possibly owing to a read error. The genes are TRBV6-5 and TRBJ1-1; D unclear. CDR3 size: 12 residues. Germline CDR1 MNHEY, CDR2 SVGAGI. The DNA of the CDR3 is TGTGCCAGCAGTTACTCGGTAGGATCCGTGATCTTT. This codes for CASSYSVGSVIF.

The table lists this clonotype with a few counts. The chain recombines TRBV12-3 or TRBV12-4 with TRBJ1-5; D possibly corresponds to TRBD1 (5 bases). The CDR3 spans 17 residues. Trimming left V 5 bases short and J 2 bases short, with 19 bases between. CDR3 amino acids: CASSPPGGGARNQPQHF. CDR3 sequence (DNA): TGTGCCAGCAGTCCCCCGGGGGGAGGGGCTCGCAATCAGCCCCAGCATTTT.

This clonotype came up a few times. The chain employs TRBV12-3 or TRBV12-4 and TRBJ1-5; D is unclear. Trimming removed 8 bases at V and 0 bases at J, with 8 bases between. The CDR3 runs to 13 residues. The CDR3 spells CASSPYSNQPQHF. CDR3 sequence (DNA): TGTGCCAGCTCCCCTTATAGCAATCAGCCCCAGCATTTT.

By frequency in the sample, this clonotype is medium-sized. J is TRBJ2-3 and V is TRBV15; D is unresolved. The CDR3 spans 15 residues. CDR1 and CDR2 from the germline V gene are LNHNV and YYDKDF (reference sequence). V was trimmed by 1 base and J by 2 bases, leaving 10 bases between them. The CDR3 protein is CATSRARSVTDTQYF. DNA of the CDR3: TGTGCCACCAGCAGAGCTAGGTCGGTCACAGATACGCAGTATTTT.

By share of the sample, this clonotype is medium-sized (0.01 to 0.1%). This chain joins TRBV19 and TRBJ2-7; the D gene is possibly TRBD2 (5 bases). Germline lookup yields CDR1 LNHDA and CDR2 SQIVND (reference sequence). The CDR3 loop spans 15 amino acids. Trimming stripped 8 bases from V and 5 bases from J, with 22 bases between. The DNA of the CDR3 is TGTGCCAGTGCGTCCCAGACTAACATCTGGGACGAGCAGTACTTC. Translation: CASASQTNIWDEQYF.

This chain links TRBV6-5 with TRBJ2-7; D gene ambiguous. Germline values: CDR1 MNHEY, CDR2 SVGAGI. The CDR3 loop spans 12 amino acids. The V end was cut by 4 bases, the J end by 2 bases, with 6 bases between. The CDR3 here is CASSLTPYEQYF. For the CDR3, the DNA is TGTGCCAGCAGTTTGACACCCTACGAGCAGTACTTC.

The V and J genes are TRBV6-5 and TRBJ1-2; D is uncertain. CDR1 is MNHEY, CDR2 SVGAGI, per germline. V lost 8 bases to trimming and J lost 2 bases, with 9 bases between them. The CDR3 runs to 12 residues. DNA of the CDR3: TGTGCCAGCGTAGACAAAAACTATGGCTACACCTTC. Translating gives CASVDKNYGYTF.

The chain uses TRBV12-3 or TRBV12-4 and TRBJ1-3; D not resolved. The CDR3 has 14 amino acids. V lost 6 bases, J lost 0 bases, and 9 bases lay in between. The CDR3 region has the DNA TGTGCCAGCAGATATGTTGGCTCTGGAAACACCATATATTTT. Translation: CASRYVGSGNTIYF.

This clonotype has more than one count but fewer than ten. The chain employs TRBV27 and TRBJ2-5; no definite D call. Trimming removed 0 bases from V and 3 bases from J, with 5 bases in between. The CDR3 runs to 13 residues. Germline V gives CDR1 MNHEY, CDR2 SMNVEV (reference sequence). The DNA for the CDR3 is TGTGCCAGCAGTTTATCAGAGAAAGAGACCCAGTACTTC. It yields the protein CASSLSEKETQYF.

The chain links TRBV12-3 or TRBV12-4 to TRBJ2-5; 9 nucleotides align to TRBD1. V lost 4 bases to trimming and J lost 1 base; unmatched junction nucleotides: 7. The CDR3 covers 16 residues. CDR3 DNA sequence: TGTGCCAGCAGTTACGGACAGGGGAGTTTCCAAGAGACCCAGTACTTC. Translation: CASSYGQGSFQETQYF.

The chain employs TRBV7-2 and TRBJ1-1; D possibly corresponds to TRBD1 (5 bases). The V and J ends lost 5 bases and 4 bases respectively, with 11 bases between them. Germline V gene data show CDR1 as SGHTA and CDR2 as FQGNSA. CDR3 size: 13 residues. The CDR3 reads CASSQGEGTEAFF. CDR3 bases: TGTGCCAGCAGCCAGGGAGAGGGCACTGAAGCTTTCTTT.